This TCR beta chain was observed in a study of breast tumors, draining lymph nodes, adjacent tissues. Each CDR3 protein gets one entry after TCRdb re-called the multiplex PCR reads with MiXCR. The table has approximately 200,000 distinct CDR3 sequences, roughly 31% seen once. Breast cancer patients provided tissue from their axillary draining lymph nodes. The CDR3 totals 14 residues. Trimming stripped 5 bases from V and 0 bases from J, with 10 bases between. Germline V gene lookup returns CDR1 SNHLY and CDR2 FYNNEI. The chain uses TRBV2 and TRBJ1-1, with a possible D match to TRBD1 (5 bases). This TCR derives from a female donor with breast cancer. Some clones in this sample may be carry-over from other donors' samples. Source material: axillary lymph node tissue. CDR3 amino acids: CASSYRQMNTEAFF. CDR3 DNA: TGTGCCAGCAGTTACAGGCAGATGAACACTGAAGCTTTCTTT.